The entry below describes one T cell receptor beta chain. Its antigen is still unknown. The PCR employed 60 Vbeta primers together with 13 Jbeta primers. Under the authors' procedure: Some 11 million shared chains were among the about 80 million unique TCR beta chains that a later analysis counted. Clones were sequenced by immunoSEQ multiplex PCR, and TCRdb holds only the in-frame ones, with some missing. D and trimming were read from the DNA, whereas the V and J calls and clone size are those reported in that table. The repertoire holds about 160,000 clones, roughly 80% seen once, with approximately 7% in the top ten. CDR1 is MNHNS and CDR2 is SASEGT in the germline V gene. CDR3 length: 14 amino acids. With V trimmed by 5 bases and J by 4 bases, 6 bases remained unmatched. The data originate from a study of cytomegalovirus exposure and HLA in healthy donors. General study points: The availability of immune exposure information extended only to CMV serostatus. It was shown in a later analysis that HLA-associated TCR beta chains were more clonally expanded than other, equally common chains. Earlier results showed most TCR beta V segments being productive about 87% or about 30% of the time.

The sample was PBMCs. This clonotype was obtained from a woman in her 30s in good health and CMV-seropositive. The gene calls are TRBV6-1 and TRBJ2-5, with 8 bases aligning to TRBD2. Here the CDR3 reads CASSSDGRGETQYF. The CDR3 nucleotides are TGTGCCAGCAGTTCGGACGGGAGGGGAGAGACCCAGTACTTC.